The 2 T cell receptor beta chains below were found in one sample sequenced in a study of siplizumab effects on memory and regulatory T cells (dated by TCRdb to between 2018 and 2020). The library was made by the immunoSEQ multiplex PCR assay. Held by TCRdb, this immuneACCESS table contains in-frame sequences only and omits some clones. Under half of the omission traces to an unresolved V gene where checked; the cause of the rest is unknown. The sample yields about 100,000 clones; just under 95% were counted once. The ten largest clones capture approximately 1.5% of the sample. Sequencing was performed on non-Treg CD4+ T cells sorted from blood. In light of the paper, this sample's cell subset or site label describes: FACS-sorted unstimulated CD4+ non-regulatory T cells. These receptors were collected from a human donor in good health.

The chain links TRBV9 to TRBJ2-2; a possible D gene is TRBD2 (5 bases). The germline V gene encodes CDR1 SGDLS and CDR2 YYNGEE. The CDR3 runs 15 residues. Trimming shortened V by 6 bases and J by 0 bases, and 12 bases separated the two germline ends. The CDR3 DNA is TGTGCCAGCAACAGAGACGGGACGAACACCGGGGAGCTGTTTTTT. This translates into CASNRDGTNTGELFF.

The chain is built from TRBV27 and TRBJ1-4; 7 nucleotides agree with TRBD1. The CDR3 contains 15 residues. V shed 5 bases and J 5 bases; nucleotides not matched to a gene: 8. CDR1 MNHEY and CDR2 SMNVEV come from the germline V gene (reference sequence). CDR3 residues: CASSPPGQRNEKLFF. The CDR3 coding sequence is TGTGCCAGCAGTCCCCCGGGACAGAGGAATGAAAAACTGTTTTTT.